These 9 T cell receptor beta chains came from one sample sequenced in a study of blood T cell repertoires in COVID-19. The repertoire was sequenced with immunoSEQ multiplex PCR; TCRdb's copy has only in-frame clones and lacks some. The sample carries fewer than 65,000 clones, around 80% recorded once. The sequenced sample consisted of peripheral blood. These TCRs come from a human donor in a cohort sampled during active COVID-19.

This clone has more than one count but fewer than ten. The chain recombines TRBV2 with TRBJ1-5; D is perhaps TRBD1 (6 bases). Germline values: CDR1 SNHLY, CDR2 FYNNEI. V lost 2 bases, J lost 3 bases, and 11 bases lay in between. The CDR3 loop spans 15 amino acids. The CDR3 protein is CASSEQGLDNQPQHF. The CDR3, as DNA: TGTGCCAGCAGTGAACAGGGGCTGGACAATCAGCCCCAGCATTTT.

The chain couples TRBV13 to TRBJ1-1; TRBD1 matches 11 bases. This CDR3 contains 17 residues. Germline V gene lookup returns CDR1 PRHDT and CDR2 FYEKMQ (reference sequence). V shed 4 bases, J shed 1 base, and the junction held 8 bases outside the gene matches. In DNA, the CDR3 is TGTGCCAGCAGCTCTAGGACAGGGGGCGCGGGGAACACTGAAGCTTTCTTT. Protein sequence: CASSSRTGGAGNTEAFF.

The rearrangement joins TRBV29-1 to TRBJ2-7; 11 nucleotides line up with TRBD1. The V gene end was trimmed by 4 bases and the J gene end by 2 bases; junction bases not matched to a gene: 10. This CDR3 is built from 16 residues. Germline loops: CDR1 SQVTM, CDR2 ANQGSEA. CDR3 loop: CSVALGQGARAYEQYF. CDR3 nucleotides: TGCAGCGTTGCCCTCGGACAGGGGGCGCGCGCCTACGAGCAGTACTTC.

Only one count was recorded for this clone. The chain carries TRBV11-3 and TRBJ2-7, with 7 nucleotides matching TRBD2. In germline, CDR1 is SGHNT, CDR2 YENEEA. The CDR3 covers 14 residues. With 4 bases clipped from V and 5 bases from J, the junction kept 8 bases outside the gene matches. CDR3 protein: CASSSRLAGDEQYF. In DNA, the CDR3 is TGTGCCAGCAGCTCCAGACTAGCTGGCGACGAGCAGTACTTC.

This clone appeared a few times. This rearrangement joins TRBV19 to TRBJ1-1; D is unclear. Between the trimmed V and J ends, which lost 6 bases and 6 bases, there was a span of 14 bases. The CDR3 runs 13 residues. Germline V gene data show CDR1 as LNHDA and CDR2 as SQIVND (reference sequence). CDR3 coding DNA: TGTGCCAGTAGCATAAAAATAATCTCTGAAGCTTTCTTT. Translated: CASSIKIISEAFF. Complete variable domain (other parts from reference TRBV19 and TRBJ1-1): DGGITQSPKYLFRKEGQNVTLSCEQNLNHDAMYWYRQDPGQGLRLIYYSQIVNDFQKGDIAEGYSVSREKKESFPLTVTSAQKNPTAFYLCASSIKIISEAFFGQGTRLTVV.

The rearrangement joins TRBV30 to TRBJ2-1; 11 bases agree with TRBD2. The germline CDR1 and CDR2 sequences are GTSNPN and SVGIG (reference sequence). This CDR3 has 13 amino acids. Losses at the gene ends were 8 bases for V and 6 bases for J; bases not matched to a gene: 6. The CDR3 loop reads CAHTSGSINEQFF. Here the CDR3 DNA reads TGTGCCCATACTAGCGGGAGCATCAATGAGCAGTTCTTC.

This clone was seen once. V and J are TRBV27 and TRBJ1-6; 10 bases line up with TRBD1. This CDR3 is built from 16 residues. The germline gives CDR1 MNHEY, CDR2 SMNVEV (reference sequence). J was trimmed by 6 bases and V by 5 bases; bases with no gene match: 7. CDR3 in amino acids: CASSPWDRGGNSPLHF. CDR3 DNA: TGTGCCAGCAGTCCCTGGGACAGGGGCGGTAATTCACCCCTCCACTTT.

V usage is TRBV12-3 or TRBV12-4 and J usage is TRBJ2-5; tentative D call: TRBD1 (6 bases). V lost 5 bases and J lost 5, with 12 bases in between. The CDR3 is 13 residues long. CDR3: CASSQGFRETQYF. The DNA for the CDR3 is TGTGCCAGCAGTCAGGGGTTTCGGGAGACCCAGTACTTC.

This clone was seen a few times. The chain recombines TRBV6-1 with TRBJ1-1; D gene ambiguous. Germline assignment: CDR1 MNHNS and CDR2 SASEGT. The V and J ends lost 2 bases and 4 bases respectively, with 5 bases between them. The CDR3 totals 12 residues. CDR3 loop: CASSEYRTEAFF. CDR3 in DNA: TGTGCCAGCAGTGAATATCGCACTGAAGCTTTCTTT.